Sequencing of this T cell receptor (beta chain) was carried out in a study of glioma-infiltrating T cells. Study as a whole: Dexamethasone exposure before glioma surgery was limited to six or fewer days. Blood libraries targeted roughly 4.5- to 10-fold coverage of roughly 1 million T cells. Study conclusions and caveats: Shared blood CDR3 signature motifs marked patients with low tissue-blood divergence.

The iRepertoire nested amplicon-rescue multiplex PCR amplified TCR alpha and beta CDR3s from RNA. One-step reverse transcription and amplification started from roughly 100-400 ng of tissue mRNA or PBMC total RNA. TCRdb used MiXCR to reprocess the multiplex PCR reads, holding one entry per CDR3 protein. Here the sample spans approximately 400,000 distinct CDR3 sequences, about two fifths being singletons. Germline assignment: CDR1 DFQATT and CDR2 SNEGSKA (reference sequence). The junction had 12 bases not matched to a gene; V was cut back by 6 bases and J by 8 bases. The CDR3 has 14 amino acids. This clonotype was observed a handful of times. Antigen specificity is unknown.

The V and J genes are TRBV20-1 and TRBJ2-1, with 8 positions matching TRBD2. Sequencing input: glioma tissue, nonneoplastic brain tissue, or PBMCs (not recorded which). The clonotype comes from a human donor with low-grade glioma or glioblastoma, undergoing nonglioma brain surgery, or in good health (not recorded which). In DNA form, the CDR3 reads TGCAGTGCGACTAGGGCGGGAGGCATCGATGAGCAGTTCTTC. Translation: CSATRAGGIDEQFF.